The 8 T cell receptor beta chains reported below all come from one sample, sequenced in a study of CD8+ T cells in alopecia areata. The authors extracted RNA and reverse transcribed it into cDNA as the sequencing template. TCRdb's table, derived via immunoSEQ multiplex PCR, lists solely in-frame clones and lacks some. The table includes about 97,000 clones, roughly two fifths detected once. Sequencing was carried out using CD4+ T cells sorted from blood. These receptors were collected from a human donor with alopecia areata.

The chain combines TRBV6-6 with TRBJ2-7; the D gene is possibly TRBD2 (6 bases). Germline V gene sequence: CDR1 MNHNY, CDR2 SVGAGI (reference sequence). The V end was cut by 6 bases, the J end by 2 bases, with 14 bases between. The CDR3 totals 14 residues. As DNA, the CDR3 is TGTGCCAGCAGCCCCGGGGAGGCGGCCTACGAGCAGTACTTC. Residues: CASSPGEAAYEQYF.

V gene TRBV7-2 combines with J gene TRBJ2-4; D is unresolved. Germline-derived CDR1 and CDR2 are SGHTA and FQGNSA. The germline V and J ends were trimmed by 4 bases and 0 bases, with 10 bases remaining between them. The CDR3 is 15 amino acids. CDR3 sequence reads: CASSSDGTAKNIQYF. In nucleotides, the CDR3 is TGTGCCAGCAGCTCGGATGGAACAGCCAAAAACATTCAGTACTTC.

The chain joins TRBV5-1 to TRBJ2-3; maybe TRBD1 (6 bases). V dropped 2 bases and J dropped 1 base, with 20 bases sitting between them. This CDR3 contains 18 residues. The V gene's germline CDR1 is SGHRS and CDR2 YFSETQ. CDR3 sequence reads: CASSLTPGQPSGTDTQYF. CDR3 coding DNA: TGCGCCAGCAGCTTAACGCCCGGACAGCCGTCAGGCACAGATACGCAGTATTTT.

In this sample, this clone turned up a few times. The gene calls are TRBV7-7 and TRBJ2-5; D remains unclear. This CDR3 comprises 13 residues. Trimming pared 5 bases from V and 5 bases from J, leaving 12 bases between. Germline V gives CDR1 SSHAT, CDR2 FNYEAQ (reference sequence). The CDR3 nucleotides are TGTGCCAGCAGCCCAGACATGGGGGAGACCCAGTACTTC. Translation: CASSPDMGETQYF. The entire variable domain, with the rest obtained from reference TRBV7-7 and TRBJ2-5, is as follows: GAGVSQSPRYKVTKRGQDVTLRCDPISSHATLYWYQQALGQGPEFLTYFNYEAQPDKSGLPSDRFSAERPEGSISTLTIQRTEQRDSAMYRCASSPDMGETQYFGPGTRLLVL.

The J gene is TRBJ2-7, the V gene TRBV18, with D perhaps TRBD1 (6 bases). CDR3 length equals 11 residues. Trimming removed 5 bases at V and 4 bases at J, with 6 bases between. The germline V gene has CDR1 KGHSH and CDR2 LQKENI. The CDR3 DNA sequence: TGTGCCAGCTCAACAGGGTACGAGCAGTACTTC. Protein product: CASSTGYEQYF.

The V gene is TRBV5-1, the J gene TRBJ2-3; 9 nucleotides align to TRBD1. The germline CDR1 and CDR2 sequences are SGHRS and YFSETQ. The CDR3 runs 17 residues. The V segment lost 4 bases and the J segment 3 bases; nucleotides outside the gene matches: 12. The CDR3 sequence: CASSGRDRAMGTDTQYF. The DNA for the CDR3 is TGCGCCAGCAGCGGCCGGGACAGGGCAATGGGGACAGATACGCAGTATTTT.

This clone was recorded a few times. V is TRBV29-1 and J is TRBJ1-5, with TRBD1 identical over 10 bases. The CDR3 loop spans 13 amino acids. Germline CDR1 and CDR2: SQVTM and ANQGSEA. V gave up 4 bases and J gave up 5 bases; unmatched junction bases: 2. CDR3 sequence (DNA): TGCAGCGTTGGGACAGGGGGATATCAGCCCCAGCATTTT. It is translated as CSVGTGGYQPQHF. The full variable domain, rest sourced from reference TRBV29-1 and TRBJ1-5, is SAVISQKPSRDICQRGTSLTIQCQVDSQVTMMFWYRQQPGQSLTLIATANQGSEATYESGFVIDKFPISRPNLTFSTLTVSNMSPEDSSIYLCSVGTGGYQPQHFGDGTRLSIL.

The chain recombines TRBV29-1 with TRBJ2-5; tentative D call: TRBD2 (6 bases). Germline assignment: CDR1 SQVTM and CDR2 ANQGSEA. The V end was cut by 4 bases, the J end by 7 bases, with 16 bases between. The CDR3 runs 13 residues. CDR3 nucleotides: TGCAGCGTTGCCCCCGGCTTCGGGGGGACCCAGTACTTC. Protein product: CSVAPGFGGTQYF.